One and the same sample provided the 6 T cell receptor beta chains below, sequenced in a study of T cell responses to AZD1222 COVID-19 vaccine. Here immunoSEQ multiplex PCR was the method, and the copy in TCRdb shows in-frame clones only, minus some. The sample lists around 92,000 clones, approximately 91% occurring once. Sequencing used peripheral blood, obtained on day 0 of AZD1222 vaccination. These receptors all stem from an adult in good health.

This clone was found once. V gene TRBV5-6 combines with J gene TRBJ1-1; D gene unclear. The V and J ends lost 0 bases and 0 bases respectively, with 6 bases between them. The CDR3 has 14 residues. Germline CDR1 and CDR2: SGHDT and YYEEEE. This CDR3 reads CASSLAQMNTEAFF. DNA for the CDR3: TGTGCCAGCAGCTTGGCGCAGATGAACACTGAAGCTTTCTTT.

This clone came up once. The chain uses TRBV6-1 and TRBJ1-3; a possible D gene is TRBD1 (5 bases). The CDR3 runs 14 residues. Per germline, CDR1 MNHNS and CDR2 SASEGT. Trimming shortened V by 2 bases and J by 4 bases, and 9 bases separated the two germline ends. The CDR3 coding sequence is TGTGCCAGCAGTGAACAGGGTTACGGAAACACCATATATTTT. This gives the protein CASSEQGYGNTIYF.

This clone was recorded only once. The rearrangement links TRBV9 to TRBJ2-3, with D hard to call. V shed 5 bases and J shed 3 bases, with 10 bases lying between them. The CDR3 runs 13 residues. The germline gives CDR1 SGDLS, CDR2 YYNGEE. CDR3 sequence: CASSPGPTDTQYF. CDR3 sequence (DNA): TGTGCCAGCAGTCCCGGGCCAACAGATACGCAGTATTTT.

The chain joins TRBV19 to TRBJ2-1; D is possibly TRBD1 (5 bases). The CDR3 is 13 residues long. The ends were cut back, 7 bases at V and 2 bases at J, with 9 bases in the middle. Germline lookup yields CDR1 LNHDA and CDR2 SQIVND (reference sequence). The CDR3 sequence: CASNTGTYNEQFF. The CDR3 DNA reads TGTGCCAGTAACACAGGCACCTACAATGAGCAGTTCTTC.

The chain combines TRBV5-6 with TRBJ2-7; TRBD2 is a possible D gene (7 bases). The CDR3 length is 12 residues. V was trimmed by 4 bases and J by 5 bases, leaving 10 bases between them. Looked up from germline, CDR1 is SGHDT and CDR2 is YYEEEE. In DNA, the CDR3 is TGTGCCAGCAGCGCGGGGGCGGACGAGCAGTACTTC. Its translation is CASSAGADEQYF.

The rearrangement uses TRBV12-3 or TRBV12-4 and TRBJ1-2, with D tentatively TRBD1 (5 bases). The CDR3 is 12 residues long. V was pared by 5 bases and J by 4 bases, with 8 bases between. The CDR3 is CASSQGGYGYTF. In DNA form, the CDR3 reads TGTGCCAGCAGTCAGGGCGGCTATGGCTACACCTTC.